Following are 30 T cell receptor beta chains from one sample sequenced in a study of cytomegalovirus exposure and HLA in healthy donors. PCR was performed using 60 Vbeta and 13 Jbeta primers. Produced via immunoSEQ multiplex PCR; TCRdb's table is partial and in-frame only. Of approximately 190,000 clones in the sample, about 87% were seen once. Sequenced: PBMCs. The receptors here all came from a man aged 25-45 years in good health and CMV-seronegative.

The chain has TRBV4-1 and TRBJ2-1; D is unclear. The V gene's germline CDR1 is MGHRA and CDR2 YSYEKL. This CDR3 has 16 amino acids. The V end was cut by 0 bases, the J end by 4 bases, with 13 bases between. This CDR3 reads CASSQDPEASYNEQFF. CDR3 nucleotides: TGCGCCAGCAGCCAAGACCCCGAGGCTTCGTACAATGAGCAGTTCTTC.

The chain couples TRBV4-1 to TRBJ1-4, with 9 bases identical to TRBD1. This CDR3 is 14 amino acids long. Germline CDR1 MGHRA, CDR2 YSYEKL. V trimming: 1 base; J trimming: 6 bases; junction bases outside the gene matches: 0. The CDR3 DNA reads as TGCGCCAGCAGCCAAGGGGACAGGGATGAAAAACTGTTTTTT. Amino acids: CASSQGDRDEKLFF.

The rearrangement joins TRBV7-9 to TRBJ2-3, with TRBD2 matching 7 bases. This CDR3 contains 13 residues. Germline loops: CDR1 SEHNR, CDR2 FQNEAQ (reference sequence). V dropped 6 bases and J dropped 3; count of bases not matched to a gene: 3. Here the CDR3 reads CASSLAVTDTQYF. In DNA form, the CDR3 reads TGTGCCAGCAGTCTAGCGGTTACAGATACGCAGTATTTT.

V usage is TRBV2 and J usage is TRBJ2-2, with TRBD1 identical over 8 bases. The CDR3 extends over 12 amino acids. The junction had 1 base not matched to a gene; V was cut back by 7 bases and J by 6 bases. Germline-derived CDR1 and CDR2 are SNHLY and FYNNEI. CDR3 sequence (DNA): TGTGCCAGCACACAGGGGGCCGGGGAGCTGTTTTTT. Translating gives CASTQGAGELFF.

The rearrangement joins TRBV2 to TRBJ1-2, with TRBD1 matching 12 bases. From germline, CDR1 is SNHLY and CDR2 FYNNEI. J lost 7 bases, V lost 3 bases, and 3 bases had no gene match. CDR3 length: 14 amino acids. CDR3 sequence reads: CASSERDRGLGYTF. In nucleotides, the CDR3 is TGTGCCAGCAGTGAGAGGGACAGGGGGCTTGGCTACACCTTC.

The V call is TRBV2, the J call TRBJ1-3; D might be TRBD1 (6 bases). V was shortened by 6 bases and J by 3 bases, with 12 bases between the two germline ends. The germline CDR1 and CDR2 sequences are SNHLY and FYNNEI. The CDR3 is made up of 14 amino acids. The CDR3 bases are TGTGCCAGCAGGGAATGGGACATTGGAAACACCATATATTTT. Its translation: CASREWDIGNTIYF.

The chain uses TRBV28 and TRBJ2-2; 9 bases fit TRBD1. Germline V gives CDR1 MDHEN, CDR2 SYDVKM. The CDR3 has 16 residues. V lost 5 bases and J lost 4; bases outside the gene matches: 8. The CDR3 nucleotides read TGTGCCAGCAGTCGAACCGGGACAGGGACCACCGGGGAGCTGTTTTTT. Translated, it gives CASSRTGTGTTGELFF.

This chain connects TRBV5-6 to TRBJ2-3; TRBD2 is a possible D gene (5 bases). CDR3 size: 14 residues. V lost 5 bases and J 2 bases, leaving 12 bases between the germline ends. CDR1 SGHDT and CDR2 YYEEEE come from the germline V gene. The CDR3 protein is CASRPRGLTDTQYF. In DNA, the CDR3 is TGTGCCAGCAGACCTAGAGGACTCACAGATACGCAGTATTTT.

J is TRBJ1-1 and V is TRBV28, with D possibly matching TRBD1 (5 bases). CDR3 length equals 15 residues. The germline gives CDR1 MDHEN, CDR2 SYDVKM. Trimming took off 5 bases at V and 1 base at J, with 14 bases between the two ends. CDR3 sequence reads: CASSNSAGENTEAFF. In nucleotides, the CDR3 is TGTGCCAGCAGTAATTCAGCGGGGGAGAACACTGAAGCTTTCTTT.

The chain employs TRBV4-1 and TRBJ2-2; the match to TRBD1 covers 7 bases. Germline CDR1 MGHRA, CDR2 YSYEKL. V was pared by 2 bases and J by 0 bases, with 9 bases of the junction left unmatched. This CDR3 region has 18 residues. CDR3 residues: CASSQSLRTGTNTGELFF. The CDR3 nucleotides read TGCGCCAGCAGCCAATCCCTCAGGACAGGAACGAACACCGGGGAGCTGTTTTTT.

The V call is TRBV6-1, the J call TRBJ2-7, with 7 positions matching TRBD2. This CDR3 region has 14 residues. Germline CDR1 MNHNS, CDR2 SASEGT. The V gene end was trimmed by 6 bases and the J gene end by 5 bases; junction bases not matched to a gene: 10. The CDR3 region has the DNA TGTGCCAGCAGAGCCTTGGGGGGGTACCACGAGCAGTACTTC. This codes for CASRALGGYHEQYF.

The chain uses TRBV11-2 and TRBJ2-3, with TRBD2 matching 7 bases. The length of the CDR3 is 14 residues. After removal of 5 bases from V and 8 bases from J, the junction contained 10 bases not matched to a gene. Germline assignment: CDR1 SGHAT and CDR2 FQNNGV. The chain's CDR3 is CASSRQRDLSTQYF. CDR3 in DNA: TGTGCCAGCAGCCGACAGCGGGACTTAAGTACGCAGTATTTT.

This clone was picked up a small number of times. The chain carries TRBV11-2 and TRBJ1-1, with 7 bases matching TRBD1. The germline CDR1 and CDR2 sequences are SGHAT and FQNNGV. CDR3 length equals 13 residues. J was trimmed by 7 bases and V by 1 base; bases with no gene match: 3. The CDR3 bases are TGTGCCAGCAGCTTAGCCCAGGGGGATGAAGCTTTCTTT. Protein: CASSLAQGDEAFF.

CDR3 coding DNA: TGCGCCAGCAGCTCAGAACCCGGGACATACAATGAGCAGTTCTTC. Protein sequence: CASSSEPGTYNEQFF. The chain employs TRBV5-1 and TRBJ2-1; a weak D match, TRBD1 (6 bases). The CDR3 runs to 15 residues. V lost 3 bases, J lost 4 bases, and 14 bases lay in between. Germline assignment: CDR1 SGHRS and CDR2 YFSETQ.

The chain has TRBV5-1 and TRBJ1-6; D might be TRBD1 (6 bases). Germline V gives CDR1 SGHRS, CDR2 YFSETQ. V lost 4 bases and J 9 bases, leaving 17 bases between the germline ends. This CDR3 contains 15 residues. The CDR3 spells CASSQLTGYSSPLHF. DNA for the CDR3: TGCGCCAGCAGCCAACTCACAGGGTACAGTTCACCCCTCCACTTT.

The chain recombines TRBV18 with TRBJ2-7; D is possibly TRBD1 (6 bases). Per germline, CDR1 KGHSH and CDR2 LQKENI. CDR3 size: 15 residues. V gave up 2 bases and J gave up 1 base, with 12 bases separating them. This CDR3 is CASSPSRDTSYEQYF. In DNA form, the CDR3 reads TGTGCCAGCTCACCAAGCAGGGACACGTCCTACGAGCAGTACTTC. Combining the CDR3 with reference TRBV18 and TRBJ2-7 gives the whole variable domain NAGVMQNPRHLVRRRGQEARLRCSPMKGHSHVYWYRQLPEEGLKFMVYLQKENIIDESGMPKERFSAEFPKEGPSILRIQQVVRGDSAAYFCASSPSRDTSYEQYFGPGTRLTVT.

In DNA form, the CDR3 reads TGTGCCAGCAGCCCCCAGCTACAGGGTTCCGGGGAGCTGTTTTTT. Residues: CASSPQLQGSGELFF. The V call is TRBV7-9, the J call TRBJ2-2; maybe TRBD1 (6 bases). CDR3 length equals 15 residues. Germline V CDR1 and CDR2: SEHNR, FQNEAQ (reference sequence). The V end was cut by 5 bases, the J end by 6 bases, with 16 bases between. Combining the CDR3 with reference TRBV7-9 and TRBJ2-2 gives the whole variable domain DTGVSQNPRHKITKRGQNVTFRCDPISEHNRLYWYRQTLGQGPEFLTYFQNEAQLEKSRLLSDRFSAERPKGSFSTLEIQRTEQGDSAMYLCASSPQLQGSGELFFGEGSRLTVL.

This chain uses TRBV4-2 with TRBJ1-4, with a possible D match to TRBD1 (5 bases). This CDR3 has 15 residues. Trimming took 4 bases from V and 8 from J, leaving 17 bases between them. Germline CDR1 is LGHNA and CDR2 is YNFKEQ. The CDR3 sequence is CASSPTRGDGEKLFF. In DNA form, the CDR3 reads TGTGCCAGCAGCCCCACCCGGGGGGATGGGGAAAAACTGTTTTTT.

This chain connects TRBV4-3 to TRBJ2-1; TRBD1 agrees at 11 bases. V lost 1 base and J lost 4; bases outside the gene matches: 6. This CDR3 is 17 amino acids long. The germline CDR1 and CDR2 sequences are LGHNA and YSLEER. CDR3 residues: CASSQGYRDRGYNEQFF. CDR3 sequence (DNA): TGCGCCAGCAGCCAAGGCTACCGGGACAGGGGGTACAATGAGCAGTTCTTC.

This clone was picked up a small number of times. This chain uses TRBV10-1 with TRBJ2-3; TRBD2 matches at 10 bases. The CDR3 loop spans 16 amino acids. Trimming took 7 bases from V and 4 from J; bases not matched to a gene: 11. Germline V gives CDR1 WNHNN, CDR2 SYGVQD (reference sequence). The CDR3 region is CASINPAGGPPDTQYF. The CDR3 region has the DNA TGCGCCAGCATCAACCCAGCGGGGGGGCCCCCAGATACGCAGTATTTT.

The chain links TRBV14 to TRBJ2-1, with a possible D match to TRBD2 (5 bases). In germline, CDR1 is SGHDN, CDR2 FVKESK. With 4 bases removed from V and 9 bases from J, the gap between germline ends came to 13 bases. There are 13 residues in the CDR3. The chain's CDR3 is CASSRRGAGEQFF. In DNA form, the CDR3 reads TGTGCCAGCAGCCGTCGGGGTGCGGGTGAGCAGTTCTTC.

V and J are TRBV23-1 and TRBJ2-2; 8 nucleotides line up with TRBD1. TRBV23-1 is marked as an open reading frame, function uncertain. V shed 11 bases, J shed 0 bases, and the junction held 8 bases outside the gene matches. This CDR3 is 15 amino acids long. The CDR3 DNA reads TGCGCCTCCTGGGACAGGCGATCGAACACCGGGGAGCTGTTTTTT. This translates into CASWDRRSNTGELFF.

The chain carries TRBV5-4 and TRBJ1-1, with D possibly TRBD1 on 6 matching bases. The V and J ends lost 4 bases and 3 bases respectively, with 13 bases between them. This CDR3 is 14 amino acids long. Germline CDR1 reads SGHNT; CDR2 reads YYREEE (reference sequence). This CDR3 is CASSTGQSYTEAFF. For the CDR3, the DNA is TGTGCCAGCAGCACCGGACAGTCTTACACTGAAGCTTTCTTT.

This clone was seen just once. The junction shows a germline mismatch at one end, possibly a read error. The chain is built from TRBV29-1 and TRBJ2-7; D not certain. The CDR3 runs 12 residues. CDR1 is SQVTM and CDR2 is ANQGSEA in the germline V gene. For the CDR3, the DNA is TGCAGCGTCGAAGAGCCCCCTACGAGGAGATACTTC. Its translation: CSVEEPPTRRYF.

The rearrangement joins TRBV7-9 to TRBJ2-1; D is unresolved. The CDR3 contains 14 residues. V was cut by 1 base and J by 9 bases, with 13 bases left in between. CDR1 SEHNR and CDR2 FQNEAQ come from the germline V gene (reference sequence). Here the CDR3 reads CASSLGGTRGEQFF. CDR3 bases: TGTGCCAGCAGCTTAGGAGGAACGCGCGGTGAGCAGTTCTTC.

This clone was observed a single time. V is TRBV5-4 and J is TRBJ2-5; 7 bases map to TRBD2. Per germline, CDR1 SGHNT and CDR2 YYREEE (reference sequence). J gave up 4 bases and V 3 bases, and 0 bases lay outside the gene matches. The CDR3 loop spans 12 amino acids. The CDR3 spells CASSWGGETQYF. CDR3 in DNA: TGTGCCAGCAGCTGGGGGGGAGAGACCCAGTACTTC.

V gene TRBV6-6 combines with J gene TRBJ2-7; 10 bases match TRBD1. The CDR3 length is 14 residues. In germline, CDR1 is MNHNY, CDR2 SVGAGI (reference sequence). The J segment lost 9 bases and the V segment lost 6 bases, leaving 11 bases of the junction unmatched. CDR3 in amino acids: CASSPTGGGPGQYF. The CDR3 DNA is TGTGCCAGCAGCCCGACAGGGGGCGGCCCAGGGCAGTACTTC.

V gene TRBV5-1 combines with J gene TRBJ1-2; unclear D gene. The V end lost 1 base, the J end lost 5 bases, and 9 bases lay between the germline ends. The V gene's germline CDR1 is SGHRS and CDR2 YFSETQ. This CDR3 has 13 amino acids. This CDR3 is CASSLREQYGYTF. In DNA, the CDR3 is TGCGCCAGCAGCTTGCGGGAACAATATGGCTACACCTTC.

The CDR3 DNA reads TGTGCCAGCAGTCCCCGGGGGGAAGACACCATATATTTT. Amino acid sequence: CASSPRGEDTIYF. The gene calls are TRBV6-5 and TRBJ1-3; a possible D gene is TRBD1 (5 bases). The germline gives CDR1 MNHEY, CDR2 SVGAGI. The V and J ends lost 5 bases and 8 bases respectively, with 13 bases between them. The CDR3 extends over 13 amino acids.

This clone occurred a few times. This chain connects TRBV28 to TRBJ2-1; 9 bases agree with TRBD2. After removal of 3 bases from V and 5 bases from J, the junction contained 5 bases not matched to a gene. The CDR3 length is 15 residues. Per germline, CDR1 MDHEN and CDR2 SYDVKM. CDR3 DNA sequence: TGTGCCAGCAGTTTGGGGCGGGGGGGCGACAATGAGCAGTTCTTC. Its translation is CASSLGRGGDNEQFF.